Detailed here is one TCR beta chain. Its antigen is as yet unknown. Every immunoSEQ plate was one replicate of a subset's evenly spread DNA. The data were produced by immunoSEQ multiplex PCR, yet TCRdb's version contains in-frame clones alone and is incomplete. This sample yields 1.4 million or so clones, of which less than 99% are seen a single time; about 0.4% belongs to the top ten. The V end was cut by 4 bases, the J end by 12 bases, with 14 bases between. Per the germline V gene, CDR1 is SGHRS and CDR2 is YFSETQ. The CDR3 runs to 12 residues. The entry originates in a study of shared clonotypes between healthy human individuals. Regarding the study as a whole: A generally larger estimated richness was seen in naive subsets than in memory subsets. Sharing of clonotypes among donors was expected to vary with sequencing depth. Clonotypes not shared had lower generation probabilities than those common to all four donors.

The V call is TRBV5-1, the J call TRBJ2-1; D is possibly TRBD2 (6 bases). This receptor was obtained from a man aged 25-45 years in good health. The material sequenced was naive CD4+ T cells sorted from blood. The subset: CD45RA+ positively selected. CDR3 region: CASSANSEGQFF. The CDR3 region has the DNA TGCGCCAGCAGCGCCAATTCGGAGGGGCAGTTCTTC.